The entry that follows covers one TCR beta chain sequence. Its specificity is unknown. Unmatched junction bases numbered 10, after V lost 4 bases and J lost 5 bases. This CDR3 spans 15 amino acids. Germline CDR1 MDHEN, CDR2 SYDVKM. Using about 190 ng DNA, about 29,000 T cell genomes, the sorted-subset replicate PCRs were run. Clones were sequenced by immunoSEQ multiplex PCR, and TCRdb holds only the in-frame ones, with some missing. This sample carries 950,000 to 1,100,000 clones, around 78% of them seen once, and the ten largest clones take 0.61%. This sample was included in a study of shared clonotypes between healthy human individuals. Study as a whole: For every donor, three CD4 naive, three CD4 memory, two CD8 naive and one CD8 memory plates were used. Regarding the study as a whole: It was anticipated that sequencing depth would influence how many clonotypes donors shared.

Donors had no recently reported acute infections or vaccinations and were HIV-negative. The sample taken for sequencing was memory CD4+ T cells from PBMCs. The subset here: CD45RA-negative fraction. The TCR originated in a man younger than 30 in good health. Some clones in this sample may be carry-over from other donors' samples. The chain links TRBV28 to TRBJ2-7; 8 nucleotides align to TRBD2. CDR3 in DNA: TGTGCCAGCAGTTCCCAGGGTGCCGGGAGGGACGAGCAGTACTTC. Amino acid sequence: CASSSQGAGRDEQYF.